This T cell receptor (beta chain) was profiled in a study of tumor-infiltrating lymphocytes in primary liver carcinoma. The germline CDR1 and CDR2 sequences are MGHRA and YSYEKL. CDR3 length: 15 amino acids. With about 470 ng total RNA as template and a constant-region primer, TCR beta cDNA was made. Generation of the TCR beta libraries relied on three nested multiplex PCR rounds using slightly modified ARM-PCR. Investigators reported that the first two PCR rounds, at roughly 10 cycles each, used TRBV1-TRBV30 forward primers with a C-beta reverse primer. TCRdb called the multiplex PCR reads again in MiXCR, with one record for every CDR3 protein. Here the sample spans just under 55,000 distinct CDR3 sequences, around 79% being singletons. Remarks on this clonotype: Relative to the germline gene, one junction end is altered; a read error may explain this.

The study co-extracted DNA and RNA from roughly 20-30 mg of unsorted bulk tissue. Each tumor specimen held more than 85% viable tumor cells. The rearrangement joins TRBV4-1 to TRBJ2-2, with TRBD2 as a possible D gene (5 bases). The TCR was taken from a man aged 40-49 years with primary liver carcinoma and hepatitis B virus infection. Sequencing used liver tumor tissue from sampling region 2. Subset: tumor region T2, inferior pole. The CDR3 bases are TGCGCCAGCAGCCTGAGACTGGGAGAAGCCGGGGAACTGTTTTTT. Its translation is CASSLRLGEAGELFF.